The rows below give T cell receptor beta chains drawn from one sample of a study of OX40 agonist ivuxolimab in advanced cancers. Generated by immunoSEQ multiplex PCR, the TCRdb table keeps only in-frame clones and is missing some. The table includes some 80,000 clones, roughly 85% detected once. Sequencing was performed on CD4+ or CD8+ T cells sorted from blood, taken in a trial of the OX40 agonist ivuxolimab. The receptor set was obtained from an adult with an advanced solid tumor such as melanoma, head and neck, liver or kidney cancer. CDR3s leave out the opening cysteine and the closing phenylalanine or tryptophan. Clone size, where shown, is once, few, many, or a class for clones that have expanded.

cdr3_aa,clone_size,v_call,cdr3_length,j_call
ASSLFGRGDTEAF,NA,TRBV27,13,TRBJ1-1
ASSEPPGGLSDTQY,once,TRBV2,14,TRBJ2-3
ASRNYQIKLF,NA,TRBV19,10,TRBJ1-4
ASSQGPRTEAF,NA,TRBV19,11,TRBJ1-1
ASSLLGQGGYEQY,NA,TRBV5-6,13,TRBJ2-7
ASSRQDRGLGGYT,NA,TRBV4-1,13,TRBJ1-2
ASSPRTSGVDTQY,few,TRBV6-5,13,TRBJ2-3
ASSTLEYGGPY,NA,TRBV28,11,TRBJ2-7
ASRPAHSTDTQY,NA,TRBV19,12,TRBJ2-3
ASRRGGETQY,NA,TRBV6-1,10,TRBJ2-5
ASSLEGTGVVTQY,NA,TRBV11-2,13,TRBJ2-5
ASSPGLAGGPSTDTQY,NA,TRBV4-2,16,TRBJ2-3
ATGGVGPEAF,NA,TRBV28,10,TRBJ1-1
ASSEPGYPSYEQY,once,TRBV10-2,13,TRBJ2-7
ASSGGTPNEKLF,NA,TRBV7-2,12,TRBJ1-4
AISESNALAGLSSYEQY,NA,TRBV10-3,17,TRBJ2-7
ASSLFRGLAGDTQY,NA,TRBV27,14,TRBJ2-3
ASSLDGSSGAHEQF,NA,TRBV7-3,14,TRBJ2-1
ASSDWTGGPLFQPQH,NA,TRBV10-1,15,TRBJ1-5
ASSQADRDNSPLH,NA,TRBV4-1,13,TRBJ1-6
ASSLDLDGEQY,NA,TRBV11-3,11,TRBJ2-7
ASSLVETSEQY,few,TRBV7-2,11,TRBJ2-7
ASKGQAAMGYT,few,TRBV25-1,11,TRBJ1-2
ASSSRGYNEQF,NA,TRBV5-1,11,TRBJ2-1
AWSGLTGPDSPLH,NA,TRBV30,13,TRBJ1-6
ASRPPGYQRLQGYSNQPQH,few,TRBV28,19,TRBJ1-5
ASSPGLDVETQY,NA,TRBV7-7,12,TRBJ2-5